This TCR beta chain is drawn from a study of blood T cell repertoires in COVID-19. Overall study context: COVID-19 samples collected from the United States, Italy and Spain covered acute and convalescent phases. Nucleic acid was either cDNA or gDNA, and it came from T cells, B-cell-depleted T cells, or PBMCs.

Authors' data handling: Cell counts per sample came from amplifying reference gene primers. Some clones are missing from TCRdb's copy, which holds only in-frame ones; the method was immunoSEQ multiplex PCR. From that table come the V and J calls and clone size; the DNA was used to work out D and trimming. The sample comprises about 70,000 clones, around three quarters of which are singletons, and 35% rests with the top ten. The CDR3 has 15 residues. CDR1 is PRHDT and CDR2 is FYEKMQ in the germline V gene (reference sequence). The V end lost 3 bases, the J end lost 0 bases, and 10 bases lay between the germline ends.

The source of this sequence is a woman between 70 and 85 years old with acute or convalescent COVID-19. Sequences were obtained from peripheral blood. The chain joins TRBV13 to TRBJ2-3, with D maybe TRBD2 (5 bases). The CDR3 loop reads CASSLRVGSTDTQYF. For the CDR3, the DNA is TGTGCCAGCAGCTTGAGGGTAGGGAGCACAGATACGCAGTATTTT.